The clone carrying this T cell receptor (beta chain) was seen repeatedly, ten times or more. Its target is unknown. This entry is derived from a study of cytomegalovirus exposure and HLA in healthy donors. Germline CDR1 is SNHLY and CDR2 is FYNNEI. V was clipped by 5 bases and J by 5 bases, with 12 bases between them. The CDR3 is 14 amino acids. Points from the study as a whole: Most likely, a cluster of highly shared sequence variants arose as a sequencing artifact. Donor immune exposure was known only as CMV serostatus. 87-base-pair reads could not separate some V segments, including TRBV6-2 and TRBV6-3.

The PCR used 60 Vbeta and 13 Jbeta primers. Clones were read by immunoSEQ multiplex PCR, and TCRdb kept only the in-frame ones, dropping some. The sample lists under 200,000 clones, 65% to 85% occurring once. The sequencing input was PBMCs. This sequence joins TRBV2 and TRBJ2-2, with a weak D call TRBD2 (5 bases). This clonotype was obtained from a woman in her forties or fifties in good health and CMV-seropositive. Written as DNA, the CDR3 is TGTGCCAGCAGTACCAACCCGGGGACCGGGGAGCTGTTTTTT. As protein: CASSTNPGTGELFF.